This TCR beta chain is drawn from a study of cytomegalovirus exposure and HLA in healthy donors. The CDR3 contains 14 residues. Germline CDR1 is SGHRS and CDR2 is YFSETQ. Trimming shortened V by 4 bases and J by 11 bases, and 21 bases separated the two germline ends. Repertoires were generated with immunoSEQ multiplex PCR, while TCRdb's copy carries only in-frame clones and drops some. The sample shows 200,000 or so clones, around 86% of them seen only once. The chain recombines TRBV5-1 with TRBJ1-2; D is possibly TRBD1 (6 bases). The sequence was obtained from a woman under 30 in good health and CMV-seropositive. Sequencing was carried out using PBMCs. In nucleotides, the CDR3 is TGCGCCAGCAGCCCCCAGGGGTCGGAGTCGCGATACACCTTC. The encoded protein is CASSPQGSESRYTF.